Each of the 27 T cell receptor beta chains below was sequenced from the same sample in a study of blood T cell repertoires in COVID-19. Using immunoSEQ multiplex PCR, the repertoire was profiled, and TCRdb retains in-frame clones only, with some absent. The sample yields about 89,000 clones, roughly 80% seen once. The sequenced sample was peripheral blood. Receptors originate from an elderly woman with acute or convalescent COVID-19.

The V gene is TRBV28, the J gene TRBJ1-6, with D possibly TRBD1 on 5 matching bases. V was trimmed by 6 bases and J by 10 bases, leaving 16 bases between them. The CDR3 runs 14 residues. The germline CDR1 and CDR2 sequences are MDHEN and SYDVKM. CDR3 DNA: TGTGCCAGCAGATCAGGGAACGCGTGGTCACCCCTCCACTTT. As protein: CASRSGNAWSPLHF.

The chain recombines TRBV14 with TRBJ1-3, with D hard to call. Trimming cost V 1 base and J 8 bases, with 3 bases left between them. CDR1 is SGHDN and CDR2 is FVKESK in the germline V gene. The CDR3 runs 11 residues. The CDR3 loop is CASSQADTIYF. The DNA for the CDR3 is TGTGCCAGCAGCCAAGCGGACACCATATATTTT.

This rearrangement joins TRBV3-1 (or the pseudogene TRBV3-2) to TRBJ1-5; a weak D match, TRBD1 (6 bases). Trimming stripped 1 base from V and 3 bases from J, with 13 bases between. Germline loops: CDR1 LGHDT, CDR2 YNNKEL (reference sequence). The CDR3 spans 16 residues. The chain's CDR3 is CASSQAGNRDNQPQHF. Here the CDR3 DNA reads TGTGCCAGCAGCCAAGCAGGGAACAGGGACAATCAGCCCCAGCATTTT.

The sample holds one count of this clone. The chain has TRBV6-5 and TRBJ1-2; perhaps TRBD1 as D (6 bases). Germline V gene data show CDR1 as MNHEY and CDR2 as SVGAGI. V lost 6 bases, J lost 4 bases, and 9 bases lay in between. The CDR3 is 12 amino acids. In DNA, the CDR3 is TGTGCCAGCAGGGCAGGGGCCTATGGCTACACCTTC. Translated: CASRAGAYGYTF.

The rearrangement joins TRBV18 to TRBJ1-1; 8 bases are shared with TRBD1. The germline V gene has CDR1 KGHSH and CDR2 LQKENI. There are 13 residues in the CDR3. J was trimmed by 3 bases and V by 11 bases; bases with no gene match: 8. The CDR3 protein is CAGIGQGDTEAFF. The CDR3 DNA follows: TGTGCCGGTATCGGACAGGGCGACACTGAAGCTTTCTTT.

The CDR3 loop reads CASRGFGGGSTDTQYF. As DNA, the CDR3 is TGTGCCAGTAGGGGGTTCGGTGGCGGGAGCACAGATACGCAGTATTTT. This rearrangement joins TRBV19 to TRBJ2-3; a weak D match, TRBD2 (5 bases). The CDR3 runs to 16 residues. The V gene's germline CDR1 is LNHDA and CDR2 SQIVND (reference sequence). V was clipped by 6 bases and J by 0 bases, with 16 bases between them.

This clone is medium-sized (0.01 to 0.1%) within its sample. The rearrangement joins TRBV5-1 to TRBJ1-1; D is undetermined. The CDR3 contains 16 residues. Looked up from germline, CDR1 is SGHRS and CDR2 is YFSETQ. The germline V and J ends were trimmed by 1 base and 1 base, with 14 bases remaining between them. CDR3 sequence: CASSLSPLATNTEAFF. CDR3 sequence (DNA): TGCGCCAGCAGCTTGTCCCCCCTAGCTACGAACACTGAAGCTTTCTTT.

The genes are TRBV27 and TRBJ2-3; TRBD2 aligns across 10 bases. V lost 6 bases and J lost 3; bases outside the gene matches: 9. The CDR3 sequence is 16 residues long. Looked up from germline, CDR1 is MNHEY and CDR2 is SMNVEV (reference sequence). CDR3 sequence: CASRKTSGGVTDTQYF. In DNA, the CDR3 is TGTGCCAGCAGAAAAACAAGCGGGGGGGTGACAGATACGCAGTATTTT.

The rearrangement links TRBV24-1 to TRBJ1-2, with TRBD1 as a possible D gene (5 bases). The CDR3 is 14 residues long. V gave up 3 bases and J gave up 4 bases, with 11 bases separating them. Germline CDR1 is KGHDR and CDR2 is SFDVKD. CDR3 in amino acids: CATSDPDTSYGYTF. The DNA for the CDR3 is TGTGCCACCAGTGATCCGGACACGAGCTATGGCTACACCTTC.

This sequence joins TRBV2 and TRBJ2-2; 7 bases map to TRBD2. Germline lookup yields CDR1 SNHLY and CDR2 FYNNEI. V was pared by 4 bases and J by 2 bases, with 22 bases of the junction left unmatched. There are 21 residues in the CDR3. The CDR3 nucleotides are TGTGCCAGCAGTGGAGGGAGAAGCGGGGACTTTTCCAACCTTAACACCGGGGAGCTGTTTTTT. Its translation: CASSGGRSGDFSNLNTGELFF.

The CDR3 protein is CASSYSRGGDTDTQYF. The CDR3 region has the DNA TGTGCCAGCAGTTACTCGCGGGGGGGTGACACAGATACGCAGTATTTT. The V and J genes are TRBV6-2 or TRBV6-3 and TRBJ2-3; 9 bases map to TRBD2. V shed 0 bases and J 2 bases; nucleotides not matched to a gene: 3. Looked up from germline, CDR1 is MNHEY and CDR2 is SVGEGT. The CDR3 runs to 16 residues.

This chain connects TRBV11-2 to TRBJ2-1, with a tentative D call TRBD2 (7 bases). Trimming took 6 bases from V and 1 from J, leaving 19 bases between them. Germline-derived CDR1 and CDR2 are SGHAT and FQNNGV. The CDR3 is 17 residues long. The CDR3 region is CASSSIGGGRSYNEQFF. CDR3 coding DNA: TGTGCCAGCAGTTCAATTGGCGGGGGCCGTTCCTACAATGAGCAGTTCTTC.

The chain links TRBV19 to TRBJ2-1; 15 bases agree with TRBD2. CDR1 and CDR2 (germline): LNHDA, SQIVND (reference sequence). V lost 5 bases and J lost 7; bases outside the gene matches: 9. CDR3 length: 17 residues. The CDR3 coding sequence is TGTGCCAGTAGTGCCGGACTAGCGGGGGGGTTGTTGAATGAGCAGTTCTTC. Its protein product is CASSAGLAGGLLNEQFF.

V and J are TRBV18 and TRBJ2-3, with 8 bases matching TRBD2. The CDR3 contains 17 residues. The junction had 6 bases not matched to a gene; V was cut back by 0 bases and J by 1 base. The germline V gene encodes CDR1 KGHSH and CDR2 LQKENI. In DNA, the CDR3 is TGTGCCAGCTCACCACCTACCGGGGGGGCCGGCACAGATACGCAGTATTTT. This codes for CASSPPTGGAGTDTQYF.

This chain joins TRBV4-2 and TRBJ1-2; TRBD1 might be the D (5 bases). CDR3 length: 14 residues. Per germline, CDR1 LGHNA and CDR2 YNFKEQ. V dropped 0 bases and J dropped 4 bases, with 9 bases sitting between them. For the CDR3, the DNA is TGTGCCAGCAGCCAAGATCAAGGGGTCTATGGCTACACCTTC. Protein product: CASSQDQGVYGYTF.

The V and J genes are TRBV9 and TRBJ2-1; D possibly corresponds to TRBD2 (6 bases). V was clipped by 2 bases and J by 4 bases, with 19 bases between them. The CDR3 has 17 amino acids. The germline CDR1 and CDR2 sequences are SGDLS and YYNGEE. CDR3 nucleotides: TGTGCCAGCAGCGTTGGGGTTGGGACTGGCCCGTACAATGAGCAGTTCTTC. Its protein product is CASSVGVGTGPYNEQFF.

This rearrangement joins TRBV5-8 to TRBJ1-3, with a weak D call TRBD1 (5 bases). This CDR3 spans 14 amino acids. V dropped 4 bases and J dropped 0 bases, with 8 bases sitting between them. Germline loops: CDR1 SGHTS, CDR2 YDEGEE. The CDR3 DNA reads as TGTGCCAGCAGCCCAGACAGCTCTGGAAACACCATATATTTT. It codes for CASSPDSSGNTIYF. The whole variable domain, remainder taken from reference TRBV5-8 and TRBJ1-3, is EAGVTQSPTHLIKTRGQQATLRCSPISGHTSVYWYQQALGLGLQFLLWYDEGEERNRGNFPPRFSGRQFPNYSSELNVNALELEDSALYLCASSPDSSGNTIYFGEGSWLTVV.

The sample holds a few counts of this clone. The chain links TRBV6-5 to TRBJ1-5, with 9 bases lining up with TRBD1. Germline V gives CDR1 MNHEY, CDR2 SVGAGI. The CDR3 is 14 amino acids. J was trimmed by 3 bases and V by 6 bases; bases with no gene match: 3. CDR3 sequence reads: CASRGQGNNQPQHF. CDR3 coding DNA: TGTGCCAGCAGAGGACAGGGGAACAATCAGCCCCAGCATTTT.

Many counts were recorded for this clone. The DNA for the CDR3 is TGTGCCTGGAGGGCAACGACTAGCTACGAGCAGTACTTC. It translates to CAWRATTSYEQYF. The chain employs TRBV30 and TRBJ2-7; D may be TRBD2 (6 bases). CDR3 length equals 13 residues. V was cut by 3 bases and J by 3 bases, with 12 bases left in between. CDR1 and CDR2 (germline): GTSNPN, SVGIG (reference sequence). The full variable domain, its missing parts supplied by reference TRBV30 and TRBJ2-7, is SQTIHQWPATLVQPVGSPLSLECTVEGTSNPNLYWYRQAAGRGLQLLFYSVGIGQISSEVPQNLSASRPQDRQFILSSKKLLLSDSGFYLCAWRATTSYEQYFGPGTRLTVT.

The CDR3 region has the DNA TGCGCCAGCAGGAGGGGGCGAGAGAACACCGGGGAGCTGTTTTTT. Protein sequence: CASRRGRENTGELFF. This chain links TRBV5-1 with TRBJ2-2; the match to TRBD1 covers 7 bases. Looked up from germline, CDR1 is SGHRS and CDR2 is YFSETQ. This CDR3 contains 15 residues. The junction had 5 bases not matched to a gene; V was cut back by 5 bases and J by 1 base.

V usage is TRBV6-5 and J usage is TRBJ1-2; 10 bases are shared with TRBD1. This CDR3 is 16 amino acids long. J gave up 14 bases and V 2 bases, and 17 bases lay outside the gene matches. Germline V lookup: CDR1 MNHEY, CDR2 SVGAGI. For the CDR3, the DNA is TGTGCCAGCAGTTACACCATAACCGGGACAGGGGCTTTTGAAACCTTC. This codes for CASSYTITGTGAFETF.

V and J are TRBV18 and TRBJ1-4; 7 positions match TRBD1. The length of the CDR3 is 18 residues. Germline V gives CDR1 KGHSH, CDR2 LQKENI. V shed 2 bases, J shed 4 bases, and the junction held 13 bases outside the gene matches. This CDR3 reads CASSPGEIGTADNEKLFF. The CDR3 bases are TGTGCCAGCTCACCAGGAGAGATTGGGACAGCTGATAATGAAAAACTGTTTTTT.

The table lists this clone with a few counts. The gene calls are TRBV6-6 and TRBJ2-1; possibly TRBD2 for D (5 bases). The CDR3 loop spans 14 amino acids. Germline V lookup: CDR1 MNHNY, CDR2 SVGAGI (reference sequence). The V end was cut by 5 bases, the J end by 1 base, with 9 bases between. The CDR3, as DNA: TGTGCCAGCAGTCCCCGAGGGTCCTACAATGAGCAGTTCTTC. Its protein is CASSPRGSYNEQFF.

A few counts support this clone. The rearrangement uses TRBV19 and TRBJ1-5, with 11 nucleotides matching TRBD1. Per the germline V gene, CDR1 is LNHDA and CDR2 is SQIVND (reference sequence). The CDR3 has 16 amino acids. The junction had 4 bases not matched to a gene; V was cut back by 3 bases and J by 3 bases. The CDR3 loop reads CASSMMGQGDNQPQHF. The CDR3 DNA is TGTGCCAGTAGTATGATGGGACAGGGGGACAATCAGCCCCAGCATTTT. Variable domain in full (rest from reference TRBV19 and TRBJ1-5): DGGITQSPKYLFRKEGQNVTLSCEQNLNHDAMYWYRQDPGQGLRLIYYSQIVNDFQKGDIAEGYSVSREKKESFPLTVTSAQKNPTAFYLCASSMMGQGDNQPQHFGDGTRLSIL.

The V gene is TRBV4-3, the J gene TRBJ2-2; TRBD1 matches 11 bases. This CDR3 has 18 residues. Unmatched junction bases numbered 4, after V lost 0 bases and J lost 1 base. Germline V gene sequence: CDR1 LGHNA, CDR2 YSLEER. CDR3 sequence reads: CASSQEDRGPMNTGELFF. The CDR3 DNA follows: TGCGCCAGCAGCCAAGAGGACAGGGGGCCTATGAACACCGGGGAGCTGTTTTTT.

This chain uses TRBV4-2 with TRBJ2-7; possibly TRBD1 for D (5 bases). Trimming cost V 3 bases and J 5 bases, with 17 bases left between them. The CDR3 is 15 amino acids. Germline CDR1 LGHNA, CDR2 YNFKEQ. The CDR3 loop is CASSQEYNQGDEQYF. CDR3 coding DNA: TGTGCCAGCAGCCAGGAGTACAACCAGGGCGACGAGCAGTACTTC.

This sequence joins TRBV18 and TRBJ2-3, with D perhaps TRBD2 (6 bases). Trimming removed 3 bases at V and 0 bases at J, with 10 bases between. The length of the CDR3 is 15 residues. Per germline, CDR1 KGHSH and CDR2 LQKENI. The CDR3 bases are TGTGCCAGCTCACCGGGGGGAACTAGCACAGATACGCAGTATTTT. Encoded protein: CASSPGGTSTDTQYF.